This T cell receptor (beta chain) was obtained from a study of regulatory T cells in long-lasting Graves disease. This clonotype has only a few counts. Its antigen is currently unknown. Combining iRepertoire HTBI primers with Arm-PCR of CDR3 regions, the authors built TCR beta libraries. TCRdb used MiXCR to reprocess the multiplex PCR reads, holding one entry per CDR3 protein. Among a few hundred thousand distinct CDR3 sequences listed, about 20% were seen once. Study conclusions and caveats: Patients with persistent disease shared 2,741 public clonotypes, outpacing the 900 to 1,000 shared by new patients.

The CDR3 is 15 residues long. V lost 4 bases and J 0 bases, leaving 11 bases between the germline ends. Germline assignment: CDR1 SGDLS and CDR2 YYNGEE. As to time point: newly diagnosed GD, antithyroid drugs for less than 3 months. There was RNA extracted from PBMCs, and the TCR library was made from it. The EDTA tubes were filled with around 9.2 milliliters of drawn peripheral blood. These data were also filed under a second study, of T cells in Graves' hyperthyroidism and ophthalmopathy. As reported in that work: The HTBI set primed first-round TCR CDR3 RT-PCR. Peripheral blood also featured most of the thyroid clonotypes expanded above 0.001.

This TCR came from a young woman with Graves disease. The genes are TRBV9 and TRBJ1-3; the D gene is possibly TRBD1 (6 bases). The material was peripheral blood mononuclear cells (PBMCs), obtained at new diagnosis, from a patient treated with antithyroid drugs. CDR3 region: CASSLGGGSGNTIYF. DNA of the CDR3: TGTGCCAGCAGCCTTGGAGGGGGCTCTGGAAACACCATATATTTT.